Following are 21 T cell receptor beta chains from one sample sequenced in a study of OX40 agonist ivuxolimab in advanced cancers. Libraries were prepared through the immunoSEQ multiplex PCR assay. Held by TCRdb, this immuneACCESS table contains in-frame sequences only and omits some clones. Under half of the omission traces to an unresolved V gene where checked; the cause of the rest is unknown. The sample table contains roughly 9,500 clones; only one count was recorded for about 66% of them. The top ten hold 20% to 30% of the sample. The material was CD4+ or CD8+ T cells sorted from blood, obtained in a trial of the OX40 agonist ivuxolimab. The receptors here all came from an adult with an advanced solid tumor such as melanoma, head and neck, liver or kidney cancer.

This chain connects TRBV6-5 to TRBJ2-7; TRBD1 aligns across 8 bases. Germline V gene data show CDR1 as MNHEY and CDR2 as SVGAGI. The ends lost 4 bases at V and 3 bases at J; junction bases unmatched: 5. The CDR3 length is 14 residues. This CDR3 reads CASSSPGQGYEQYF. The DNA of the CDR3 is TGTGCCAGCAGTTCCCCTGGACAGGGCTACGAGCAGTACTTC.

The chain carries TRBV28 and TRBJ1-1, with 9 nucleotides matching TRBD1. The V and J ends lost 3 bases and 6 bases, in that order; junction bases with no gene match: 2. This CDR3 comprises 13 residues. Germline-derived CDR1 and CDR2 are MDHEN and SYDVKM. The CDR3 region has the DNA TGTGCCAGCAGTTTGGGACAGGGTGCTGAAGCTTTCTTT. Amino acids: CASSLGQGAEAFF.

This rearrangement joins TRBV27 to TRBJ1-5; no reliable D call. V was pared by 5 bases and J by 0 bases, with 8 bases between. The CDR3 extends over 14 amino acids. CDR1 is MNHEY and CDR2 is SMNVEV in the germline V gene (reference sequence). CDR3 loop: CASSTTDSNQPQHF. For the CDR3, the DNA is TGTGCCAGCAGTACCACAGATAGCAATCAGCCCCAGCATTTT.

The chain links TRBV13 to TRBJ1-2, with D perhaps TRBD1 (5 bases). This CDR3 comprises 16 residues. V was clipped by 0 bases and J by 5 bases, with 16 bases between them. Germline V gene data show CDR1 as PRHDT and CDR2 as FYEKMQ (reference sequence). The CDR3 coding sequence is TGTGCCAGCAGCTTAGGGCGGGGCCGGGGAGGATATGGCTACACCTTC. Translated, it gives CASSLGRGRGGYGYTF. The full variable domain, its missing parts supplied by reference TRBV13 and TRBJ1-2, is AAGVIQSPRHLIKEKRETATLKCYPIPRHDTVYWYQQGPGQDPQFLISFYEKMQSDKGSIPDRFSAQQFSDYHSELNMSSLELGDSALYFCASSLGRGRGGYGYTFGSGTRLTVV.

The rearrangement uses TRBV15 and TRBJ1-1, with D maybe TRBD1 (5 bases). Trimming removed 5 bases from V and 5 bases from J, with 15 bases in between. The length of the CDR3 is 14 residues. Germline V gene sequence: CDR1 LNHNV, CDR2 YYDKDF (reference sequence). The CDR3 bases are TGTGCCACCAGCCCCCTTGGAAAGGGGACTGAAGCTTTCTTT. Its protein product is CATSPLGKGTEAFF.

The chain carries TRBV28 and TRBJ1-6, with a possible D match to TRBD1 (6 bases). In germline, CDR1 is MDHEN, CDR2 SYDVKM. This CDR3 has 17 residues. V lost 3 bases and J lost 0, with 12 bases in between. CDR3 in amino acids: CASSFEDSSSYNSPLHF. The CDR3 nucleotides read TGTGCCAGCAGTTTTGAGGACAGTAGCTCCTATAATTCACCCCTCCACTTT.

The rearrangement links TRBV28 to TRBJ2-7; 7 bases fit TRBD1. The CDR3 is 13 amino acids. Germline V gene sequence: CDR1 MDHEN, CDR2 SYDVKM. Losses at the gene ends were 6 bases for V and 6 bases for J; bases not matched to a gene: 8. The CDR3 is CASSLTGSAEQYF. Here the CDR3 DNA reads TGTGCCAGCAGCCTGACAGGGTCTGCCGAGCAGTACTTC.

This clone came up a few times. The gene calls are TRBV9 and TRBJ2-7; unclear D gene. V lost 0 bases and J 3 bases, leaving 10 bases between the germline ends. Germline CDR1 and CDR2: SGDLS and YYNGEE. The CDR3 consists of 14 residues. This CDR3 reads CASSVGELLYEQYF. The CDR3 region has the DNA TGTGCCAGCAGCGTAGGTGAACTGCTCTACGAGCAGTACTTC.

The V gene is TRBV19, the J gene TRBJ2-2, with 10 bases that match TRBD2. With V trimmed by 3 bases and J by 6 bases, 4 bases remained unmatched. The CDR3 length is 15 residues. Germline-derived CDR1 and CDR2 are LNHDA and SQIVND (reference sequence). The CDR3 DNA reads TGTGCCAGTAGTATTTATCTAGCGGGAGCCGGGGAGCTGTTTTTT. This codes for CASSIYLAGAGELFF.

The genes are TRBV19 and TRBJ2-7; D is undetermined. The CDR3 has 13 residues. V was pared by 5 bases and J by 3 bases, with 11 bases between. In germline, CDR1 is LNHDA, CDR2 SQIVND (reference sequence). The CDR3 DNA reads TGTGCCAGTAGTCGCCGATCTTTCTACGAGCAGTACTTC. It yields the protein CASSRRSFYEQYF.

Relative to its sample, this clone is large. This rearrangement joins TRBV4-2 to TRBJ2-7; 11 bases are a match to TRBD1. CDR3 length: 15 residues. Germline CDR1 and CDR2: LGHNA and YNFKEQ. The J segment lost 0 bases and the V segment lost 6 bases, leaving 4 bases of the junction unmatched. The DNA of the CDR3 is TGTGCCAGCAGTACTGGGACAGGGGGCTCCTACGAGCAGTACTTC. It is translated as CASSTGTGGSYEQYF.

The rearrangement uses TRBV5-6 and TRBJ1-2, with 10 bases fitting TRBD1. The V segment lost 4 bases and the J segment 6 bases; nucleotides outside the gene matches: 0. Per the germline V gene, CDR1 is SGHDT and CDR2 is YYEEEE. The CDR3 is 12 residues long. CDR3 region: CASSDRGHGYTF. The CDR3 bases are TGTGCCAGCAGCGACAGGGGGCATGGCTACACCTTC.

In this sample, this clone turned up a few times. The chain links TRBV7-2 to TRBJ1-5; 9 nucleotides agree with TRBD1. The CDR3 contains 15 residues. In germline, CDR1 is SGHTA, CDR2 FQGNSA. V was pared by 5 bases and J by 5 bases, with 7 bases of the junction left unmatched. DNA of the CDR3: TGTGCCAGCAGCGTCTACAGGGGGCCGGATCAGCCCCAGCATTTT. Translated, it gives CASSVYRGPDQPQHF.

The gene calls are TRBV6-6 and TRBJ1-1; 9 nucleotides line up with TRBD1. Germline V CDR1 and CDR2: MNHNY, SVGAGI (reference sequence). This CDR3 region has 15 residues. Trimming cost V 6 bases and J 4 bases; bases outside gene matches: 9. Here the CDR3 DNA reads TGTGCCAGCAGCTCTCCGGACAGGGGATCCACTGAAGCTTTCTTT. The encoded protein is CASSSPDRGSTEAFF.

V gene TRBV27 combines with J gene TRBJ1-1; no firm D call. The CDR3 loop spans 16 amino acids. Trimming shortened V by 6 bases and J by 1 base, and 18 bases separated the two germline ends. Germline V gene data show CDR1 as MNHEY and CDR2 as SMNVEV (reference sequence). DNA for the CDR3: TGTGCCAGCAGCCAGCTGTTTGGACTCAAGAACACTGAAGCTTTCTTT. This gives the protein CASSQLFGLKNTEAFF.

This rearrangement joins TRBV7-2 to TRBJ1-6; no firm D call. V gave up 1 base and J gave up 8 bases, with 12 bases separating them. CDR1 and CDR2 from the germline V gene are SGHTA and FQGNSA. The CDR3 loop spans 15 amino acids. The CDR3 nucleotides read TGTGCCAGCAGCTTAGGCTCAGATGGGGATTCACCCCTCCACTTT. As protein: CASSLGSDGDSPLHF.

CDR3 in amino acids: CASSFWTGDQETQYF. In DNA form, the CDR3 reads TGTGCCAGCAGCTTTTGGACTGGGGATCAAGAGACCCAGTACTTC. The chain carries TRBV5-7 and TRBJ2-5, with a weak D call TRBD2 (5 bases). TRBV5-7 is an ORF; its function is uncertain. The CDR3 consists of 15 residues. Trimming took 2 bases from V and 2 from J, leaving 13 bases between them.

This rearrangement joins TRBV28 to TRBJ1-2; D uncertain. Germline assignment: CDR1 MDHEN and CDR2 SYDVKM. This CDR3 spans 14 amino acids. With 6 bases removed from V and 4 bases from J, the gap between germline ends came to 15 bases. The CDR3 reads CASRLSPGAYGYTF. CDR3 nucleotides: TGTGCCAGCAGACTCTCCCCGGGAGCCTATGGCTACACCTTC.

This clone is medium-sized. The chain combines TRBV28 with TRBJ2-1; the D is unclear. V lost 5 bases to trimming and J lost 8 bases, with 22 bases between them. Germline CDR1 reads MDHEN; CDR2 reads SYDVKM. The CDR3 contains 16 residues. In nucleotides, the CDR3 is TGTGCCAGCAGTCCTAGTCCACCAAGTTATAACGATGAGCAGTTCTTC. Protein sequence: CASSPSPPSYNDEQFF.

The V call is TRBV7-9, the J call TRBJ1-4; TRBD1 agrees at 11 bases. The CDR3 sequence is 15 residues long. Germline trimming cut 5 bases from V and 7 bases from J; bases unmatched to any gene: 6. CDR1 is SEHNR and CDR2 is FQNEAQ in the germline V gene (reference sequence). Here the CDR3 reads CASSLGTGGSEKLFF. In DNA, the CDR3 is TGTGCCAGCAGCCTTGGGACAGGGGGTAGTGAAAAACTGTTTTTT.

The chain combines TRBV7-6 with TRBJ2-1; possibly TRBD2 for D (6 bases). The CDR3 spans 16 residues. In germline, CDR1 is SGHVS, CDR2 FNYEAQ. V dropped 1 base and J dropped 2 bases, with 12 bases sitting between them. The CDR3 coding sequence is TGTGCCAGCAGCTTAGAGGCTAGCGAGGCCTACAATGAGCAGTTCTTC. Translated, it gives CASSLEASEAYNEQFF.